This T cell receptor beta chain was sequenced in a study of blood T cell repertoires in COVID-19. CDR3 size: 19 residues. J was trimmed by 0 bases and V by 3 bases; bases with no gene match: 11. CDR1 and CDR2 from the germline V gene are SEHNR and FQNEAQ (reference sequence). Using immunoSEQ multiplex PCR, the repertoire was profiled, and TCRdb retains in-frame clones only, with some absent. The sample contains 240,000 or so clones, over 75% of which appear only once. This TCR derives from a woman in her thirties with acute or convalescent COVID-19. The specimen was peripheral blood. The genes are TRBV7-9 and TRBJ1-5; 10 nucleotides match TRBD1. CDR3 in DNA: TGTGCCAGCAGCTTTACCCTGACAGGGGGCCATTATAGCAATCAGCCCCAGCATTTT. Translating gives CASSFTLTGGHYSNQPQHF. The full variable domain, completed using reference TRBV7-9 and TRBJ1-5, is DTGVSQNPRHKITKRGQNVTFRCDPISEHNRLYWYRQTLGQGPEFLTYFQNEAQLEKSRLLSDRFSAERPKGSFSTLEIQRTEQGDSAMYLCASSFTLTGGHYSNQPQHFGDGTRLSIL.